Listed below are T cell receptor beta chains from one sample, sequenced in a study of beta chain features in type 1 diabetes. Assay: immunoSEQ multiplex PCR; the TCRdb copy retains only in-frame clones and omits some. This sample has some 290,000 clones, with 24% found just once. Sequences were obtained from naive CD4+ T cells from blood. Receptor source: a woman aged 25 to 39 with type 1 diabetes. CDR3s include the opening cysteine and the closing phenylalanine or tryptophan. The order of the fields is D gene, clone size, J gene, CDR3 length, V gene, CDR3 protein, CDR3 DNA. D genes are given only for firm matches. Clone size is not always given. Where it is, it says once, few, many or a class for expanded clones.

D: NA
size: few
J: TRBJ1-3
length: 13
V: TRBV29-1
CDR3: CSVIGSPGNTIYF
DNA: TGCAGCGTTATTGGGAGTCCTGGAAACACCATATATTTT

D: NA
size: few
J: TRBJ1-1
length: 12
V: TRBV7-9
CDR3: CASSFRSWEAFF
DNA: TGTGCCAGCAGCTTCAGGAGTTGGGAGGCTTTCTTT

D: NA
size: few
J: TRBJ2-5
length: 11
V: TRBV28
CDR3: CASSPRGSQYF
DNA: TGTGCCAGCAGTCCCCGGGGGTCCCAGTACTTC

D: TRBD2
size: NA
J: TRBJ2-1
length: 16
V: TRBV5-1
CDR3: CASSPQPGTSGNEQFF
DNA: TGCGCCAGCAGCCCCCAACCCGGGACTAGCGGCAATGAGCAGTTCTTC

D: TRBD2
size: few
J: TRBJ2-7
length: 15
V: TRBV7-2
CDR3: CASRLKGTSGDEQYF
DNA: TGTGCCAGCAGACTCAAAGGGACTAGCGGAGACGAGCAGTACTTC

D: NA
size: NA
J: TRBJ2-5
length: 14
V: TRBV6-1
CDR3: CASSEEGVRETQYF
DNA: TGTGCCAGCAGTGAAGAGGGGGTTCGGGAGACCCAGTACTTC

D: NA
size: NA
J: TRBJ1-1
length: 14
V: TRBV30
CDR3: CAWSSLTGYTEAFF
DNA: TGTGCCTGGAGTTCATTGACTGGGTACACTGAAGCTTTCTTT

D: NA
size: NA
J: TRBJ2-3
length: 15
V: TRBV4-2
CDR3: CASSPPGLSTDTQYF
DNA: TGTGCCAGCAGCCCGCCGGGACTGAGCACAGATACGCAGTATTTT

D: NA
size: few
J: TRBJ1-1
length: 13
V: TRBV29-1
CDR3: CSVEGRVNTEAFF
DNA: TGCAGCGTTGAAGGGCGGGTGAACACTGAAGCTTTCTTT

D: TRBD1
size: NA
J: TRBJ2-7
length: 15
V: TRBV23-1
CDR3: CASRPENRGPYEQYF
DNA: TGCGCCAGCAGGCCCGAAAACAGGGGTCCCTACGAGCAGTACTTC

D: NA
size: few
J: TRBJ2-7
length: 11
V: TRBV20-1
CDR3: CSARYTYEQYF
DNA: TGCAGTGCCAGGTATACCTACGAGCAGTACTTC

D: TRBD2
size: NA
J: TRBJ2-7
length: 15
V: TRBV7-9
CDR3: CASSLSGRVSYEQYF
DNA: TGTGCCAGCAGCTTGAGCGGGAGGGTCTCCTACGAGCAGTACTTC

D: TRBD1
size: once
J: TRBJ2-5
length: 15
V: TRBV6-5
CDR3: CASSYSGQGEETQYF
DNA: TGTGCCAGCAGTTACTCTGGGCAGGGGGAGGAGACCCAGTACTTC

D: TRBD1
size: NA
J: TRBJ2-5
length: 15
V: TRBV5-8
CDR3: CASSPGQGLQETQYF
DNA: TGTGCCAGCAGCCCGGGACAGGGGCTCCAAGAGACCCAGTACTTC

D: TRBD1
size: few
J: TRBJ1-5
length: 16
V: TRBV5-1
CDR3: CASSLGGTGGNQPQHF
DNA: TGCGCCAGCAGCTTAGGCGGGACAGGGGGGAATCAGCCCCAGCATTTT

D: TRBD1
size: few
J: TRBJ2-7
length: 14
V: TRBV5-1
CDR3: CASSIRQGQNEQYF
DNA: TGCGCCAGCAGCATTAGACAGGGTCAGAACGAGCAGTACTTC

D: NA
size: few
J: TRBJ1-4
length: 14
V: TRBV11-2
CDR3: CASSPRVGDEKLFF
DNA: TGTGCCAGCAGCCCCAGGGTTGGGGATGAAAAACTGTTTTTT

D: NA
size: few
J: TRBJ1-2
length: 15
V: TRBV29-1
CDR3: CSVEDLPGGLKGYTF
DNA: TGCAGCGTTGAAGATCTTCCCGGGGGGTTAAAGGGCTACACCTTC